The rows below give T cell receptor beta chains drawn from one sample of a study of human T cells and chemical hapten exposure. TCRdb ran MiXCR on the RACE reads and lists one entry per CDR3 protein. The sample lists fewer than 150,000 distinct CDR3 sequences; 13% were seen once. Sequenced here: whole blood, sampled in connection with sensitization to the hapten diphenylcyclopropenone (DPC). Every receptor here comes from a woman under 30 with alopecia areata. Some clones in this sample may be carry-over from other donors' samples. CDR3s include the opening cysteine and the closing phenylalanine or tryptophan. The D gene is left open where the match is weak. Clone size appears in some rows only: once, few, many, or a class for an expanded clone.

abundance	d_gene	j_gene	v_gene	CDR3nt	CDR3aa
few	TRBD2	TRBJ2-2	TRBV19	TGTGCCAGTTCACCGGGACTAGTTTCCGGGGAGCTGTTTTTT	CASSPGLVSGELFF
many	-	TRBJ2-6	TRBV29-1	TGCAGCGTTGAAGATCGGAAGGGTTTCGGGTCTGGGGCCAACGTCCTGACTTTC	CSVEDRKGFGSGANVLTF
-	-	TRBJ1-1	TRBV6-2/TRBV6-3	TGTGCCAGCAGTTACTCGCGGGGGAGCGCTGAAGCTTTCTTT	CASSYSRGSAEAFF
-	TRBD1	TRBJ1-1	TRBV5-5	TGTGCCAGCAGCCGTTATATAGGGACAGGAATGAACACTGAAGCTTTCTTT	CASSRYIGTGMNTEAFF
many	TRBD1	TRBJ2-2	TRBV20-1	TGCAGTGCTACGGACAGGGTGGCCGGGGAGCTGTTTTTT	CSATDRVAGELFF
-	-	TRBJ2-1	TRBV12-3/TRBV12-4	TGTGCCAGCAGTTTGAGGCAAGGGTACAATGAGCAGTTCTTC	CASSLRQGYNEQFF
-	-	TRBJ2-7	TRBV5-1	TGCGCCAGCAGCTTGAGCCCCGGGGGCCATCTCTACGAGCAGTACTTC	CASSLSPGGHLYEQYF
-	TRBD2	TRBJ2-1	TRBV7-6	TGTGCCAGCAGCCCCAACGCGGGGGGGAGTAATGAGCAGTTCTTC	CASSPNAGGSNEQFF
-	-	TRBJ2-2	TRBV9	TGTGCCAGCAGCCCCCAGACCGGGGAGCTGTTTTTT	CASSPQTGELFF
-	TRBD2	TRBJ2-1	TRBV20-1	TGCAGTGCTACCACCGGTCCTAGCGGGGGGGGCTACAATGAGCAGTTCTTC	CSATTGPSGGGYNEQFF
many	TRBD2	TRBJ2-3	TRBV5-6	TGTGCCAGCAGCTTACTAGCGGGGGGGACAGATACGCAGTATTTT	CASSLLAGGTDTQYF
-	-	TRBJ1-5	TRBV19	TGTGCCAGTAGAGCAAGAGACGCCAGCAATCAGCCCCAGCATTTT	CASRARDASNQPQHF
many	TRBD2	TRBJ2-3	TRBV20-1	TGCAGTGCTAGAGACGCCCGGGTAGCGGGGAGCTTAAGCACAGATACGCAGTATTTT	CSARDARVAGSLSTDTQYF
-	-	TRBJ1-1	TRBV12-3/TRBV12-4	TGTGCCAGCACCCCGTCCCAAGGGGCTTTCTTT	CASTPSQGAFF
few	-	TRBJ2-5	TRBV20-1	TGCAGTGCTAAGGGGAACATTCCGGGACCTATTATCGGGGAGACCCAGTACTTC	CSAKGNIPGPIIGETQYF
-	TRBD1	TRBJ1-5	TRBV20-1	TGCAGTGCTAGAGGGACAGGGGGCAATCAGCCCCAGCATTTT	CSARGTGGNQPQHF
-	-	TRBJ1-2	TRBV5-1	TGCGCCAGCAGCCTTAAGGCGAACTATGGCTACACCTTC	CASSLKANYGYTF
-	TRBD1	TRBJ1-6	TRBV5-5	TGTGCCAGCAGCATGGGGGACAGGGGGACCTTGCCCCTCCACTTT	CASSMGDRGTLPLHF
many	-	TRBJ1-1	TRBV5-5	TGTGCCAGCAGCTTGGAGTCGAACACTGAAGCTTTCTTT	CASSLESNTEAFF
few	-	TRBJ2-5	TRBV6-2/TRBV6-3	TGTGCCAGCAGTTACTGGGCCGACCAGTACTTC	CASSYWADQYF
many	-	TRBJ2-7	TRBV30	TGTGCCTGGAACCTGGAATCAGAGGAGCAGTACTTC	CAWNLESEEQYF
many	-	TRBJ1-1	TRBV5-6	TGTGCCAGCAGCTTGGAAAAACTGGACATTATCATGAACACTGAAGCTTTCTTT	CASSLEKLDIIMNTEAFF
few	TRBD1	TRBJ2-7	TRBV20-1	TGCAGTGCTCGGGACAGGGAGACCTACGAGCAGTACTTC	CSARDRETYEQYF
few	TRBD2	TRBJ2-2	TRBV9	TGTGCCAGCAGCGTAGCCAGCGGGGGCCTGAACACCGGGGAGCTGTTTTTT	CASSVASGGLNTGELFF
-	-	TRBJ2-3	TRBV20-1	TGCAGTGCTAGAGATACTATGGATACGCAGTATTTT	CSARDTMDTQYF
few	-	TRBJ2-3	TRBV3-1	TGTGCCAGCAGCCAAGATTCATCGGGAGTCGACACAGATACGCAGTATTTT	CASSQDSSGVDTDTQYF
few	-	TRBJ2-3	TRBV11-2	TGTGCCAGCAGCTTCGATGGGGATACGCAGTATTTT	CASSFDGDTQYF
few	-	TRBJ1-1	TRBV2	TGTGCCAGCACCCGTATAGACTTGAACACTGAAGCTTTCTTT	CASTRIDLNTEAFF
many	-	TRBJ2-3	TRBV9	TGTGCCAGCAGCGTTCAATCTCGCGGCACAGATACGCAGTATTTT	CASSVQSRGTDTQYF
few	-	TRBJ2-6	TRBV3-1	TGTGCCAGCAGCCAAGATCACTCTGGGGCCAACGTCCTGACTTTC	CASSQDHSGANVLTF
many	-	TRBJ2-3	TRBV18	TGTGCCAGCTCACCACCAGGAACAGGGAGCACAGATACGCAGTATTTT	CASSPPGTGSTDTQYF
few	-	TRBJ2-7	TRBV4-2	TGTGCCAGCAGCCAAGCCCGGGACGGTACAGTAGGTTACGAGCAGTACTTC	CASSQARDGTVGYEQYF
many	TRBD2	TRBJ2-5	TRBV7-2	TGTGCCAGCAGCTTTATAGCGGGGGCTACACAAGAGACCCAGTACTTC	CASSFIAGATQETQYF
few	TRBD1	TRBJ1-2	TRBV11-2	TGTGCCAGCAGTCCCGGGACAGGGGCTCCAAGTACCTATGGCTACACCTTC	CASSPGTGAPSTYGYTF
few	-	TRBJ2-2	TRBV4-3	TGCGCCAGCAGCCAATGGCGTCACACCGGGGAGCTGTTTTTT	CASSQWRHTGELFF
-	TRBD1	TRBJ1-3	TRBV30	TGTGCCTGGAGAGTAAGGACAGGGCGAATCTCTGGAAACACCATATATTTT	CAWRVRTGRISGNTIYF
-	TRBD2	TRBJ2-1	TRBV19	TGTGCCAGTAGCGGGGGGGGCAGTCACAATGAGCAGTTCTTC	CASSGGGSHNEQFF
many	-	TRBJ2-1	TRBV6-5	TGTGCCAGCAGTTACTCGAGAGGGCGTGGTGAGCAGTTCTTC	CASSYSRGRGEQFF
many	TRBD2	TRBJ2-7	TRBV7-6	TGTGCCAGCAGTTCGTTAGCGGGTTACGCCGGAGAGCAGTACTTC	CASSSLAGYAGEQYF
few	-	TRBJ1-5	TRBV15	TGTGCCACCAGCAGAGATTTGTCGGGGGCCGAAGAGCCCCAGCATTTT	CATSRDLSGAEEPQHF
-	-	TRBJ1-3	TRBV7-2	TGTTCCAGCAGCTTAGAGCGCGGTTTTGGAAACACCATATATTTT	CSSSLERGFGNTIYF
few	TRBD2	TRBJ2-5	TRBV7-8	TGTGCCAGCAGCTCCCGGGGACTAGGAGAGACCCAGTACTTC	CASSSRGLGETQYF
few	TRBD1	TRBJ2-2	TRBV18	TGTGCCAGCTCACCGACAGGGGGCGACACCGGGGAGCTGTTTTTT	CASSPTGGDTGELFF
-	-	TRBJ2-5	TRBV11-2	TGTGCCAGCAGCCGCGACAGAACTTACCAAGAGACCCAGTACTTC	CASSRDRTYQETQYF
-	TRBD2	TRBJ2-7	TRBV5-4	TGTGCCAGCAGCTTGAAACTAGCGGGCGACGAGCAGTACTTC	CASSLKLAGDEQYF
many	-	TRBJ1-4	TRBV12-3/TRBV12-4	TGTGCCAGCAGTCCCGTTGGGAATGAAAAACTGTTTTTT	CASSPVGNEKLFF
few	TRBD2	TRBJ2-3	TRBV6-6	TGTGCCAGCAGTTACGAGCGGGGGGGCCGCACAGATACGCAGTATTTT	CASSYERGGRTDTQYF
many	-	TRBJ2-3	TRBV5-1	TGCGCCAGCAGCCCTAGACAGGCCGTGGGCACAGATACGCAGTATTTT	CASSPRQAVGTDTQYF
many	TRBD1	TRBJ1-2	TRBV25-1	TGTGCCAGCAGTGACCCAGGGCAGGGGGAGTATGGCTACACCTTC	CASSDPGQGEYGYTF